This T cell receptor (beta chain) came from a study of T cell responses to AZD1222 COVID-19 vaccine. Measured with immunoSEQ multiplex PCR; TCRdb has only the in-frame clones, and not every one. The sample carries some 84,000 clones, approximately 83% recorded once. On this clone itself: Antigen: not known.

Points from the study as a whole: Repertoires were collected only later (after the peak T cell response had occurred).

Pooling of second doses given at about 4 or about 12 weeks was done. The receptor's source is an adult who received the AZD1222 COVID-19 vaccine. This material consisted of peripheral blood, taken 28 days after the second AZD1222 dose.

CDR3 loop: CASSQEVGGAFF. CDR3 nucleotides: TGTGCCAGCAGCCAAGAGGTGGGGGGAGCTTTCTTT. V usage is TRBV14 and J usage is TRBJ1-1, with TRBD1 as a possible D gene (5 bases). The germline CDR1 and CDR2 sequences are SGHDN and FVKESK. The CDR3 sequence is 12 residues long. Trimming cost V 0 bases and J 10 bases, with 9 bases left between them.